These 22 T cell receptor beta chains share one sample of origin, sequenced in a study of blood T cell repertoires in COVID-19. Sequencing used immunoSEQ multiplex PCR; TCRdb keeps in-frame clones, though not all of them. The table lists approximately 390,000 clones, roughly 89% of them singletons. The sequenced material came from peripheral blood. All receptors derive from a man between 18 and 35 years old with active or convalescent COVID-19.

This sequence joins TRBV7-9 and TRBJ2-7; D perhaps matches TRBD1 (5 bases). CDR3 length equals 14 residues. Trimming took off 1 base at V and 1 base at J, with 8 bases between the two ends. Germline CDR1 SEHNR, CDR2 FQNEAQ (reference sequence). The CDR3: CASSLGGRSYEQYF. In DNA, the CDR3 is TGTGCCAGCAGCTTAGGGGGCAGATCCTACGAGCAGTACTTC.

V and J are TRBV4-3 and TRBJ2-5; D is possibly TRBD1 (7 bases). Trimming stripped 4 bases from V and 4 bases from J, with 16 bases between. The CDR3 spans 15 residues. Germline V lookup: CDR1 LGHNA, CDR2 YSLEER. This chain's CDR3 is CASSLGQIGGETQYF. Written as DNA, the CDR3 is TGCGCCAGCAGCCTGGGACAGATCGGGGGAGAGACCCAGTACTTC.

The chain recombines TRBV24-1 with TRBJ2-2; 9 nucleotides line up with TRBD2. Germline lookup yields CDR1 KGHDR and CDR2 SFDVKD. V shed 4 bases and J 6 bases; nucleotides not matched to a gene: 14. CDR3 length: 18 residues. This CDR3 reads CATSDYSLAGSLAGELFF. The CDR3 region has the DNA TGTGCCACCAGTGACTATTCCCTAGCGGGAAGCCTGGCCGGGGAGCTGTTTTTT.

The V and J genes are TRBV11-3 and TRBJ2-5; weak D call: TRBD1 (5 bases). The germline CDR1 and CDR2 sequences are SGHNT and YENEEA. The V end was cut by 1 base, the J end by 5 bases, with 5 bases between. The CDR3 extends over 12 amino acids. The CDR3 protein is CASSLAGETQYF. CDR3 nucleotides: TGTGCCAGCAGCTTAGCAGGGGAGACCCAGTACTTC.

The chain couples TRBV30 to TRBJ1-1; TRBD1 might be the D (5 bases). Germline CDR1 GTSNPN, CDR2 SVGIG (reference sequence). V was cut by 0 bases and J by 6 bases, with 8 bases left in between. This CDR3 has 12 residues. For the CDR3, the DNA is TGTGCCTGGAGTGTTCGACAGCCTGAAGCTTTCTTT. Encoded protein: CAWSVRQPEAFF.

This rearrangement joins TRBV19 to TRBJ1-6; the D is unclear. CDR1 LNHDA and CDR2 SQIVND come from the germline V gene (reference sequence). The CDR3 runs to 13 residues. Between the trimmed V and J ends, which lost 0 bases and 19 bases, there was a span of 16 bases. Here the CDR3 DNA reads TGTGCCAGTAGTATAGATCTTAGATCCTCCTCTCACTTT. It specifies CASSIDLRSSSHF.

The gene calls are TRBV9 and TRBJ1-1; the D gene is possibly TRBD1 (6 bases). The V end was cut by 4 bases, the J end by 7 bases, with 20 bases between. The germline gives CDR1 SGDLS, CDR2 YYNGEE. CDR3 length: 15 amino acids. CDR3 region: CASSPGQRNTHEAFF. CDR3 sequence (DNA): TGTGCCAGCAGCCCAGGACAGCGAAACACCCATGAAGCTTTCTTT.

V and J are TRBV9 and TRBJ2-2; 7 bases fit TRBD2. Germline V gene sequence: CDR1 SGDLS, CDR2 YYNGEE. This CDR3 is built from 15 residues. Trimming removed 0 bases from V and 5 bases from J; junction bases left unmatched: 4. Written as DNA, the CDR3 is TGTGCCAGCAGCGTAGAATCCGGGAGGACCGGGGAGCTGTTTTTT. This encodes CASSVESGRTGELFF.

The CDR3 nucleotides are TGTGCCAGTAGTTTGCGGGGCGCTAACAATGAGCAGTTCTTC. Translating gives CASSLRGANNEQFF. The chain links TRBV19 to TRBJ2-1; D might be TRBD2 (6 bases). Trimming took 5 bases from V and 5 from J, leaving 13 bases between them. Germline values: CDR1 LNHDA, CDR2 SQIVND (reference sequence). The CDR3 contains 14 residues.

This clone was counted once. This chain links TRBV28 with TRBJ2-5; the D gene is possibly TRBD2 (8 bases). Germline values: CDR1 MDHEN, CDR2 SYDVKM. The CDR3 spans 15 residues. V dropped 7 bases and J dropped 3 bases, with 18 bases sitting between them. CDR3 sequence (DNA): TGTGCCAGCAATCCCCGGGGGGGACAGAAAGAGACCCAGTACTTC. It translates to CASNPRGGQKETQYF.

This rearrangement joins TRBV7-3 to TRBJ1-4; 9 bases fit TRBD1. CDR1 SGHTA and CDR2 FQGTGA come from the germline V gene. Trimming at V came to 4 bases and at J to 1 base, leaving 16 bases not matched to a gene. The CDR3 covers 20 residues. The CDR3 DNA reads TGTGCCAGCAGCTCCCCAGGCTGCGACAGGGGGAGAAGAACTAATGAAAAACTGTTTTTT. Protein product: CASSSPGCDRGRRTNEKLFF.

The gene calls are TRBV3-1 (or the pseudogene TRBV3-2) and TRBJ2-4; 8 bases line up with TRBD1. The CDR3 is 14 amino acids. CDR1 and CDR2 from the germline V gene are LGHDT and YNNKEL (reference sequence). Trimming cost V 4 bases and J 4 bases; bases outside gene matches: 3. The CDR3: CASSPRTGKNIQYF. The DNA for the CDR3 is TGTGCCAGCAGCCCTCGGACAGGGAAAAACATTCAGTACTTC.

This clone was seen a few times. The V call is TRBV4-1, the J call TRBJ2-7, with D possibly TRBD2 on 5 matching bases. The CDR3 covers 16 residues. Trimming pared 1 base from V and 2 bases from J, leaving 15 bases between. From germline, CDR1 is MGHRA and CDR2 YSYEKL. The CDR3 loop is CASSQATGSLAYEQYF. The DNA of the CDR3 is TGCGCCAGCAGCCAAGCTACCGGGTCACTAGCCTACGAGCAGTACTTC.

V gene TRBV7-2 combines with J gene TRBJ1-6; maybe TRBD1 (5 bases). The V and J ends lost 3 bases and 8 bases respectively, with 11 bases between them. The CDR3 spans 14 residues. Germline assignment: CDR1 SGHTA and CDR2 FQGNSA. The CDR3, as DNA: TGTGCCAGCAGCTTGTTCAGGGCTGATTCACCCCTCCACTTT. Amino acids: CASSLFRADSPLHF. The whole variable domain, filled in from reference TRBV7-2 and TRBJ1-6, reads GAGVSQSPSNKVTEKGKDVELRCDPISGHTALYWYRQSLGQGLEFLIYFQGNSAPDKSGLPSDRFSAERTGGSVSTLTIQRTQQEDSAVYLCASSLFRADSPLHFGNGTRLTVT.

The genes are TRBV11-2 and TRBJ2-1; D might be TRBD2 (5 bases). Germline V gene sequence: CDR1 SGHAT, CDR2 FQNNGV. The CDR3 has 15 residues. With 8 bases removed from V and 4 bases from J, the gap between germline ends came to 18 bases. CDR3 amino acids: CASGSGLPIYNEQFF. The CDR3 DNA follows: TGTGCCAGCGGCAGTGGACTCCCAATATACAATGAGCAGTTCTTC.

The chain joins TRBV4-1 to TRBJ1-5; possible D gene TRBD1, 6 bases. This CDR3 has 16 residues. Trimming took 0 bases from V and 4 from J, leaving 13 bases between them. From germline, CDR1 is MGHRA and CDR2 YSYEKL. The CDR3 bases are TGCGCCAGCAGCCAAGAAGGGGGGGGGTGGAATCAGCCCCAGCATTTT. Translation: CASSQEGGGWNQPQHF.

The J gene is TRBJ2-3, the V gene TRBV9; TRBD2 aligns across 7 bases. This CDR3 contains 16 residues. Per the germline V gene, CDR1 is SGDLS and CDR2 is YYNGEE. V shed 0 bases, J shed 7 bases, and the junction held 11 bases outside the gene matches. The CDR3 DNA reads TGTGCCAGCAGCGTAGGTGGCGGGGGACGACAAAATACGCAGTATTTT. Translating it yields CASSVGGGGRQNTQYF.

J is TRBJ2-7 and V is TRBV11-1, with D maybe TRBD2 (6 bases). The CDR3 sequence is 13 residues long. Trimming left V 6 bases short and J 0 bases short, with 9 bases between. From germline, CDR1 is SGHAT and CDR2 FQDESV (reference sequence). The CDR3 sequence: CASRRDSSYEQYF. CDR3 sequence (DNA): TGTGCCAGCAGAAGGGACTCCTCCTACGAGCAGTACTTC.

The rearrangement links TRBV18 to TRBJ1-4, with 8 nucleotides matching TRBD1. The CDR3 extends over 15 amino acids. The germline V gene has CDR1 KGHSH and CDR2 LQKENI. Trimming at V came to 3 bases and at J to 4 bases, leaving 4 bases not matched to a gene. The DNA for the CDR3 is TGTGCCAGCTCACCGAGGACAGGGAATAATGAAAAACTGTTTTTT. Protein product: CASSPRTGNNEKLFF.

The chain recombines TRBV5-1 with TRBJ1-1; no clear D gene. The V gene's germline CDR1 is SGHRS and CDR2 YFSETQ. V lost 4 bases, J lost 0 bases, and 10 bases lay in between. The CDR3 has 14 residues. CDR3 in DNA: TGCGCCAGCAGCCCAGTTCCCATGAACACTGAAGCTTTCTTT. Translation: CASSPVPMNTEAFF. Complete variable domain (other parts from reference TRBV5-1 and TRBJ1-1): KAGVTQTPRYLIKTRGQQVTLSCSPISGHRSVSWYQQTPGQGLQFLFEYFSETQRNKGNFPGRFSGRQFSNSRSEMNVSTLELGDSALYLCASSPVPMNTEAFFGQGTRLTVV.

For the CDR3, the DNA is TGTGCCAGCAGTCCCCCGGGAGGGCCGTACACTGAAGCTTTCTTT. This codes for CASSPPGGPYTEAFF. This chain joins TRBV28 and TRBJ1-1; no firm D call. The CDR3 spans 15 residues. Germline CDR1 is MDHEN and CDR2 is SYDVKM. V gave up 5 bases and J gave up 3 bases, with 16 bases separating them.

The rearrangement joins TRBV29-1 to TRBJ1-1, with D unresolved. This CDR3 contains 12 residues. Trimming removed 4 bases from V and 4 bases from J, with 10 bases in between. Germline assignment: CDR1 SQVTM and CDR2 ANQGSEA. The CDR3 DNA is TGCAGCGTTGTCAGGTCCCGCACTGAAGCTTTCTTT. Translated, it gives CSVVRSRTEAFF.